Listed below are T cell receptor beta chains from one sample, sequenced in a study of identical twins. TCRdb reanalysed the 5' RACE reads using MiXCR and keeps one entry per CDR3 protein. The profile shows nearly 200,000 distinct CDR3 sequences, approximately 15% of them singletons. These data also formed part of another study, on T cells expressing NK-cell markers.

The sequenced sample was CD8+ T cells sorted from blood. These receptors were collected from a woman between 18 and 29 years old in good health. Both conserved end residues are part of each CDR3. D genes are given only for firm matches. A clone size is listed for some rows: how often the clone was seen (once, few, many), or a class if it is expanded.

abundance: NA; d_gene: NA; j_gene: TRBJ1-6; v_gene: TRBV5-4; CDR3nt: TGTGCCAGCAGCTTCTGGGGATACTCTAAGATCAAACCCCTCCACTTT; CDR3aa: CASSFWGYSKIKPLHF
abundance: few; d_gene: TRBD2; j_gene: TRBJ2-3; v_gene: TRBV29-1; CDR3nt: TGCAGCGTTGAAGACGCGGGGGGCCCCTTCACAGATACGCAGTATTTT; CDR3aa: CSVEDAGGPFTDTQYF
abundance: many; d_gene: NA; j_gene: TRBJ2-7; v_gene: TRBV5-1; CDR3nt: TGTGCCAGCAGCTTAGACAACTACGAGCAGTACTTC; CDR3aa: CASSLDNYEQYF
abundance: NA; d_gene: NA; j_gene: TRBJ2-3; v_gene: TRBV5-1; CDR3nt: TGCGCCAGCAGCTTGGATGGTAGCGGCACAGATACGCAGTATTTT; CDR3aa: CASSLDGSGTDTQYF
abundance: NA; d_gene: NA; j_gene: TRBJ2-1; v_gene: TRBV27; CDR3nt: TGTGCCAGCAGTTTTTATCCCCTCAATGAGCAGTTCTTC; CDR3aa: CASSFYPLNEQFF
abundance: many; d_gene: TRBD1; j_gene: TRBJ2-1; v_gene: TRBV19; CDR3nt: TGTGCCAGTAGTATGGGACAGGGCGTTGCAAATGAGCAGTTCTTC; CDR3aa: CASSMGQGVANEQFF
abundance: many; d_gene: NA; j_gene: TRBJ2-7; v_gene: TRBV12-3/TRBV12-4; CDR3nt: TGTGCCAGCAGTTTAGGACAGGACTACGAGCAGTACTTC; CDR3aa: CASSLGQDYEQYF
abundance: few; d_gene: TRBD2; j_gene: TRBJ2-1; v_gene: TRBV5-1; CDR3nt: TGCGCCAGCAGCTTGGGATGGCTAGCGGGGGTACCCAGCTCCTACAATGAGCAGTTCTTC; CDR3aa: CASSLGWLAGVPSSYNEQFF
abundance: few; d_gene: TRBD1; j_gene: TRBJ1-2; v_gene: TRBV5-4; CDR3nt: TGTGCCATTCGGGACAGCTATGGCTACACCTTC; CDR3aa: CAIRDSYGYTF
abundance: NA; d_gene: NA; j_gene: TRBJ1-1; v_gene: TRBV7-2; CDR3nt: TGTGCCAGCACCACGGAAGGGACCCGCACTGAAGCTTTCTTT; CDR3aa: CASTTEGTRTEAFF
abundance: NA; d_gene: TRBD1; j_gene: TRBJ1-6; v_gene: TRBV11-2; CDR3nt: TGTGCCAGCAGCTTAGCGGGACAGGGCGGATCACCCCTCCACTTT; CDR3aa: CASSLAGQGGSPLHF
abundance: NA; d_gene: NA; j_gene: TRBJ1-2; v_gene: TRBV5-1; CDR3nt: TGCGCCAGCAGCTTCCACAGGAGACCTTCCTATGGCTACACCTTC; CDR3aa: CASSFHRRPSYGYTF
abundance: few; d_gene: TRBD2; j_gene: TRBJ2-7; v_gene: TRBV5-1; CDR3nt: TGCGCCAGCAGCTTCACTAGCGGGGGGAGGTACGAGCAGTACTTC; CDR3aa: CASSFTSGGRYEQYF
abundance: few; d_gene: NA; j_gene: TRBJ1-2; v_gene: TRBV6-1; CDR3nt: TGTGCCGCCGAGGACAGCCAGTACCACTATGGCTACACCTTC; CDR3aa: CAAEDSQYHYGYTF
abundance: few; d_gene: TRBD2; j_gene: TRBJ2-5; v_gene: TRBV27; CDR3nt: TGTGCCAGCTCCTTTGGACTAGCTCGGAAGACCCAGTACTTC; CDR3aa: CASSFGLARKTQYF
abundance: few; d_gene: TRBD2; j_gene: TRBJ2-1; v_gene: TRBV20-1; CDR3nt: TGCAGTGCTAGGACTAGCGGGGGGGTTCTCAAAGGGTCCTACAATGAGCAGTTCTTC; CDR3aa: CSARTSGGVLKGSYNEQFF
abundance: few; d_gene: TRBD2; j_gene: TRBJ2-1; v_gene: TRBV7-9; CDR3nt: TGTGCCAGCAGCTACCAACCCGGGACTAGCAAGTTCTTC; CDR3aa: CASSYQPGTSKFF
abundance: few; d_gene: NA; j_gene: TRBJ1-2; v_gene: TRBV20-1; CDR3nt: TGCAGTGCGCGATACGACAGCTATGGCTACACCTTC; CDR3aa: CSARYDSYGYTF
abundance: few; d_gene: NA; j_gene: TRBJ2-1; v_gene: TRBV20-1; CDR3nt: TGCAGTGCTAGCCCCCCGCGGGAATGGGGTGATGAGCAGTTCTTC; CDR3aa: CSASPPREWGDEQFF
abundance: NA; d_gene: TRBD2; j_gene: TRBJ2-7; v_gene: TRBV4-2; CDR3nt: TGTGCCAGCAGCCAAGAAAGGGACTATCACTACGAGCAGTACTTC; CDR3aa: CASSQERDYHYEQYF
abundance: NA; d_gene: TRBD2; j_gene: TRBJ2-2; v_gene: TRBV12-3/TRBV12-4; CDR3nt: TGTGCCAGCACCCCGAGCGGGGCGCTGGGCACCGGGGAGCTGTTTTTT; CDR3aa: CASTPSGALGTGELFF
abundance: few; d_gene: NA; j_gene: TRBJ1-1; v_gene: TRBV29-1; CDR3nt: TGCAGCGACGATCCACGGGAGGCGGCTTTCTTT; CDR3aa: CSDDPREAAFF
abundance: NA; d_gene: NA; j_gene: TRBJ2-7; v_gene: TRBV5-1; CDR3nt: TGCGCCAGCAGCTTATCAGTGGACTACGAGCAGTACTTC; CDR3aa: CASSLSVDYEQYF
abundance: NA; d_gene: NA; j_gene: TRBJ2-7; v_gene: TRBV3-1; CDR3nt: TGTGCCAGCAGCCAAGAATGGTTACCCTACGAGCAGTACTTC; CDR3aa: CASSQEWLPYEQYF
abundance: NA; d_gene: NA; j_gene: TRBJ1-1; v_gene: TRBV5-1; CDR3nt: TGCGCCAGCAGCTTGGGCGTAATGGGTCGCACTGAAGCTTTCTTT; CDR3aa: CASSLGVMGRTEAFF
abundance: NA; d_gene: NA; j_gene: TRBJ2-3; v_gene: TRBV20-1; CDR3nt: TGCAGTGCTAGAGATTCAGCAGATACGCAGTATTTT; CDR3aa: CSARDSADTQYF
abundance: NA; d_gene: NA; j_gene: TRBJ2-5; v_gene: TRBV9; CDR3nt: TGTGCCAGCAGCGTAGGGACAGTTGAGGGAGAGACCCAGTACTTC; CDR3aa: CASSVGTVEGETQYF